This TCR beta chain originates from a study of T-cell memory formation after mild COVID-19. A single record per CDR3 protein comes from TCRdb applying MiXCR to the 5' RACE reads. Among a few hundred thousand distinct CDR3 sequences listed, about 20% were seen once. This clonotype was seen a handful of times. Its antigen remains unknown. Whole-study results and caveats: Contracting CD4+ clones sat mainly in CM and EM; CD8+ in EMRA. Contracting clones from day 15 to 85 had balanced CD4/CD8; later expanders favoured CD4+.

The CDR3 is made up of 13 amino acids. V was trimmed by 6 bases and J by 3 bases, leaving 8 bases between them. CDR1 and CDR2 (germline): MNHEY, SVGEGT. The TCR sequence derives from a man aged 18 to 30 who had mild COVID-19 (a few samples of this study predate the infection). Cell type and time point are not known. The sample taken for sequencing was PBMCs or a T cell subset sorted from them (not recorded which). This sequence joins TRBV6-2 or TRBV6-3 and TRBJ2-2, with D hard to call. In DNA, the CDR3 is TGTGCCAGCAGCCAAAGGGACACCGGGGAGCTGTTTTTT. Translating gives CASSQRDTGELFF.